This T cell receptor (beta chain) was obtained from a study of cytomegalovirus exposure and HLA in healthy donors. The CDR3 consists of 17 residues. The ends lost 2 bases at V and 6 bases at J; junction bases unmatched: 14. The V gene's germline CDR1 is SGHTA and CDR2 FQGTGA. Researchers ran the PCR with 60 Vbeta and 13 Jbeta primers. Profiled with immunoSEQ multiplex PCR; TCRdb holds only in-frame clones, not every one. The sample has approximately 180,000 clones, roughly 76% seen once; the top ten hold just under 5%. The sample consisted of PBMCs. The chain recombines TRBV7-3 with TRBJ1-2; 8 bases are shared with TRBD1. This receptor was identified in a woman in her late teens or twenties in good health and CMV-seropositive. CDR3 loop: CASSLEPHGTGNNGYTF. Written as DNA, the CDR3 is TGTGCCAGCAGCTTAGAGCCCCATGGGACAGGAAATAATGGCTACACCTTC.